This T cell receptor (beta chain) came from a study of T-cell memory formation after mild COVID-19. General observations from the study: Clones shrinking from day 15 to 85 showed even CD4/CD8 mixes; later expanders tilted CD4+.

Barcoded TCR alpha and TCR beta cDNA libraries with UMIs came from 5'RACE using constant-segment primers. TCRdb recomputed calls from the 5' RACE reads with MiXCR, one row per CDR3 protein. The sample holds about 320,000 distinct CDR3 sequences, about 13% seen once. The V and J ends lost 5 bases and 3 bases respectively, with 14 bases between them. The CDR3 runs 15 residues. Germline V CDR1 and CDR2: SGDLS, YYNGEE. Of note for this clonotype: Antigen: not known.

The V and J genes are TRBV9 and TRBJ2-2; TRBD1 might be the D (5 bases). The sequence derives from a man aged 18 to 30 who had mild COVID-19 (a few samples of this study predate the infection). Cell type and time point are not known. Material for sequencing was PBMCs or a T cell subset sorted from them (not recorded which). The CDR3 nucleotides are TGTGCCAGCAGACCAAGGACATCAGACACCGGGGAGCTGTTTTTT. Protein: CASRPRTSDTGELFF.